Presented here are 29 T cell receptor beta chains from one specimen sequenced in a study of blood T cell repertoires in COVID-19. TCRdb keeps only in-frame clones here, not all; method: immunoSEQ multiplex PCR. The data show 200,000 to 300,000 clones, 85% to 90% seen once. Specimen: PBMCs or T cells enriched from blood (not recorded which). Receptors originate from a man aged 35-49 years who had recovered from COVID-19.

The gene calls are TRBV14 and TRBJ2-7; weak D call: TRBD2 (5 bases). Germline V gene sequence: CDR1 SGHDN, CDR2 FVKESK. V lost 0 bases, J lost 3 bases, and 15 bases lay in between. The CDR3 sequence is 16 residues long. The CDR3 DNA reads TGTGCCAGCAGCCAAGATTACGGAGGCCATTACTACGAGCAGTACTTC. This encodes CASSQDYGGHYYEQYF.

The V call is TRBV7-6, the J call TRBJ2-2, with no clear D. V gave up 5 bases and J gave up 8 bases, with 12 bases separating them. The CDR3 contains 13 residues. Germline V gene lookup returns CDR1 SGHVS and CDR2 FNYEAQ. Here the CDR3 DNA reads TGTGCCAGCAGCGGCATCAGTGCTGGGGAGCTGTTTTTT. It is translated as CASSGISAGELFF. The variable domain in full, with the rest retrieved from reference TRBV7-6 and TRBJ2-2, is GAGVSQSPRYKVTKRGQDVALRCDPISGHVSLYWYRQALGQGPEFLTYFNYEAQQDKSGLPNDRFSAERPEGSISTLTIQRTEQRDSAMYRCASSGISAGELFFGEGSRLTVL.

Here the CDR3 DNA reads TGTGCCAGCAGATCCAGGGTAATGAACACTGAAGCTTTCTTT. Its protein product is CASRSRVMNTEAFF. V usage is TRBV6-5 and J usage is TRBJ1-1; weak D call: TRBD1 (5 bases). Trimming removed 6 bases at V and 0 bases at J, with 11 bases between. Germline V CDR1 and CDR2: MNHEY, SVGAGI. The CDR3 is 14 amino acids.

The rearrangement links TRBV2 to TRBJ1-2; D unclear. Deletions cut 0 bases from V and 5 bases from J, with 4 bases between. The CDR3 consists of 12 residues. Germline assignment: CDR1 SNHLY and CDR2 FYNNEI. The CDR3 DNA sequence: TGTGCCAGCAGTGAAGCCTTATATGGCTACACCTTC. It specifies CASSEALYGYTF.

The chain is built from TRBV18 and TRBJ2-2; 9 bases agree with TRBD1. Germline trimming cut 0 bases from V and 8 bases from J; bases unmatched to any gene: 10. This CDR3 region has 17 residues. Per the germline V gene, CDR1 is KGHSH and CDR2 is LQKENI. DNA for the CDR3: TGTGCCAGCTCACCACCTACCGGGACAGGGTATTCTGGGGAGCTGTTTTTT. It translates to CASSPPTGTGYSGELFF.

This clone was counted once. The rearrangement joins TRBV7-9 to TRBJ2-3; TRBD1 matches 7 bases. The CDR3 is made up of 16 amino acids. Germline V gives CDR1 SEHNR, CDR2 FQNEAQ (reference sequence). V lost 4 bases to trimming and J lost 0 bases; unmatched junction nucleotides: 7. The CDR3 region is CASSYTGTVSTDTQYF. CDR3 DNA: TGTGCCAGCAGCTATACCGGGACAGTTAGCACAGATACGCAGTATTTT.

The chain has TRBV5-1 and TRBJ2-1, with 9 bases matching TRBD2. Germline V gives CDR1 SGHRS, CDR2 YFSETQ. The CDR3 loop spans 16 amino acids. V lost 1 base, J lost 4 bases, and 6 bases stayed unmatched. The CDR3 reads CASSLSGGNRYNEQFF. CDR3 bases: TGCGCCAGCAGCTTGAGCGGGGGGAATCGGTACAATGAGCAGTTCTTC.

This clone was seen a few times. The chain joins TRBV7-6 to TRBJ1-1; D call uncertain. The CDR3 consists of 13 residues. V was shortened by 3 bases and J by 0 bases, with 5 bases between the two germline ends. Germline V gives CDR1 SGHVS, CDR2 FNYEAQ. The CDR3 DNA is TGTGCCAGCAGCTTGAGGATGAACACTGAAGCTTTCTTT. Residues: CASSLRMNTEAFF.

The genes are TRBV7-8 and TRBJ1-2, with TRBD1 matching 9 bases. V gave up 4 bases and J gave up 2 bases; unmatched junction bases: 5. The CDR3 loop spans 15 amino acids. The V gene's germline CDR1 is SGHVS and CDR2 FQNEAQ. This CDR3 reads CASSSWTGENYGYTF. The CDR3 nucleotides are TGTGCCAGCAGCTCTTGGACAGGGGAGAACTATGGCTACACCTTC.

This sequence joins TRBV5-1 and TRBJ2-2; 7 nucleotides agree with TRBD1. Germline CDR1 SGHRS, CDR2 YFSETQ. The V gene end was trimmed by 0 bases and the J gene end by 4 bases; junction bases not matched to a gene: 6. The CDR3 has 16 residues. This CDR3 reads CASSLGTGRGTGELFF. The CDR3 bases are TGCGCCAGCAGCTTGGGGACAGGTCGTGGCACCGGGGAGCTGTTTTTT.

This chain joins TRBV6-2 or TRBV6-3 and TRBJ2-5; no definite D call. The CDR3 length is 13 residues. V lost 4 bases to trimming and J lost 5 bases, with 11 bases between them. Looked up from germline, CDR1 is MNHEY and CDR2 is SVGEGT. The CDR3 protein is CASSFGAFETQYF. In nucleotides, the CDR3 is TGTGCCAGCAGTTTCGGTGCTTTTGAGACCCAGTACTTC.

Written as DNA, the CDR3 is TGTGCCACGACCGATGCGAGGGTTGAGGAGAACAATGAGCAGTTCTTC. It yields the protein CATTDARVEENNEQFF. The rearrangement links TRBV24-1 to TRBJ2-1; D possibly corresponds to TRBD2 (5 bases). CDR1 and CDR2 from the germline V gene are KGHDR and SFDVKD. The ends were cut back, 10 bases at V and 5 bases at J, with 23 bases in the middle. The CDR3 is made up of 16 amino acids.

This clone was seen only a few times. This sequence joins TRBV27 and TRBJ1-6, with D perhaps TRBD1 (6 bases). The V gene lost 6 bases and the J gene lost 5 bases, with 14 bases spanning the gap. The CDR3 length is 15 residues. Germline CDR1 reads MNHEY; CDR2 reads SMNVEV (reference sequence). Written as DNA, the CDR3 is TGTGCCAGCAGCAATTGGGACACAGATAATTCACCCCTCCACTTT. This sequence encodes CASSNWDTDNSPLHF.

The J gene is TRBJ2-4, the V gene TRBV7-9; D is possibly TRBD2 (6 bases). This CDR3 region has 13 residues. Germline CDR1 and CDR2: SEHNR and FQNEAQ (reference sequence). Trimming removed 9 bases at V and 5 bases at J, with 14 bases between. For the CDR3, the DNA is TGTGCCAGTGCGAGGGGAGGAGAAAACATTCAGTACTTC. Protein product: CASARGGENIQYF.

The gene calls are TRBV29-1 and TRBJ1-2, with TRBD1 identical over 8 bases. Germline V gene data show CDR1 as SQVTM and CDR2 as ANQGSEA. V dropped 5 bases and J dropped 8; count of bases not matched to a gene: 16. The CDR3 extends over 15 amino acids. CDR3 sequence (DNA): TGCAGCGTTCGAGAAACTTCAGGGGGCGCGGAGGGCTACACCTTC. It is translated as CSVRETSGGAEGYTF.

This clone has just one count. This rearrangement joins TRBV19 to TRBJ2-2; 7 bases match TRBD2. V lost 7 bases, J lost 5 bases, and 7 bases stayed unmatched. The CDR3 is 14 residues long. Germline values: CDR1 LNHDA, CDR2 SQIVND (reference sequence). Written as DNA, the CDR3 is TGTGCCAGTAACCCGGGAGGTGGGACCGGGGAGCTGTTTTTT. Its protein product is CASNPGGGTGELFF. The variable domain in full, with the rest retrieved from reference TRBV19 and TRBJ2-2, is DGGITQSPKYLFRKEGQNVTLSCEQNLNHDAMYWYRQDPGQGLRLIYYSQIVNDFQKGDIAEGYSVSREKKESFPLTVTSAQKNPTAFYLCASNPGGGTGELFFGEGSRLTVL.

V gene TRBV9 combines with J gene TRBJ2-3; 7 nucleotides align to TRBD1. V gave up 0 bases and J gave up 0 bases; unmatched junction bases: 4. This CDR3 region has 16 residues. Germline V CDR1 and CDR2: SGDLS, YYNGEE. The CDR3 loop is CASSVGGDRSTDTQYF. In DNA form, the CDR3 reads TGTGCCAGCAGCGTAGGTGGGGACAGAAGCACAGATACGCAGTATTTT.

The V gene is TRBV6-5, the J gene TRBJ2-7, with 7 bases fitting TRBD2. CDR1 is MNHEY, CDR2 SVGAGI, per germline. J gave up 1 base and V 6 bases, and 6 bases lay outside the gene matches. This CDR3 spans 14 amino acids. CDR3: CASSASAGSYEQYF. For the CDR3, the DNA is TGTGCCAGCAGCGCATCAGCGGGATCCTACGAGCAGTACTTC.

V is TRBV19 and J is TRBJ2-1, with D perhaps TRBD2 (5 bases). Germline lookup yields CDR1 LNHDA and CDR2 SQIVND (reference sequence). Trimming shortened V by 6 bases and J by 7 bases, and 10 bases separated the two germline ends. The CDR3 spans 12 residues. CDR3 sequence (DNA): TGTGCCAGTAGGGAGCCGGGGAATGAGCAGTTCTTC. This codes for CASREPGNEQFF. The whole variable domain, remainder taken from reference TRBV19 and TRBJ2-1, is DGGITQSPKYLFRKEGQNVTLSCEQNLNHDAMYWYRQDPGQGLRLIYYSQIVNDFQKGDIAEGYSVSREKKESFPLTVTSAQKNPTAFYLCASREPGNEQFFGPGTRLTVL.

The chain combines TRBV18 with TRBJ1-1, with 9 bases aligning to TRBD1. V lost 6 bases to trimming and J lost 7 bases; unmatched junction nucleotides: 12. The CDR3 has 15 amino acids. CDR1 and CDR2 (germline): KGHSH, LQKENI. CDR3 nucleotide sequence: TGTGCCAGCTCTAAAAACCGGGACAGGGTTAATGAAGCTTTCTTT. Its translation: CASSKNRDRVNEAFF.

This chain connects TRBV9 to TRBJ2-6; a possible D gene is TRBD1 (6 bases). Between the trimmed V and J ends, which lost 7 bases and 0 bases, there was a span of 14 bases. The CDR3 sequence is 16 residues long. Germline-derived CDR1 and CDR2 are SGDLS and YYNGEE. CDR3 nucleotide sequence: TGTGCCAGCCGAAGGGGGATGACCTCTGGGGCCAACGTCCTGACTTTC. Translation gives CASRRGMTSGANVLTF.

The J gene is TRBJ2-5, the V gene TRBV12-5; a possible D gene is TRBD1 (5 bases). V was shortened by 4 bases and J by 2 bases, with 11 bases between the two germline ends. The V gene's germline CDR1 is LGHNT and CDR2 FRNRAP. This CDR3 has 14 residues. CDR3 region: CASGWWGLQETQYF. CDR3 sequence (DNA): TGTGCTAGTGGTTGGTGGGGCCTACAAGAGACCCAGTACTTC.

The V call is TRBV19, the J call TRBJ1-1; 7 bases fit TRBD1. This CDR3 spans 14 amino acids. Germline V gives CDR1 LNHDA, CDR2 SQIVND (reference sequence). The V and J ends lost 2 bases and 9 bases, in that order; junction bases with no gene match: 9. The CDR3 sequence: CASSITQGGRQAFF. As DNA, the CDR3 is TGTGCCAGTAGTATAACTCAGGGGGGTCGGCAAGCTTTCTTT.

The rearrangement joins TRBV5-1 to TRBJ2-5, with TRBD1 identical over 9 bases. The CDR3 loop spans 14 amino acids. Trimming took 4 bases from V and 3 from J; bases not matched to a gene: 4. Germline assignment: CDR1 SGHRS and CDR2 YFSETQ. This CDR3 reads CASSLGQGKETQYF. The DNA for the CDR3 is TGCGCCAGCAGCCTCGGACAGGGGAAAGAGACCCAGTACTTC.

The chain is built from TRBV27 and TRBJ2-3; D is unclear. V shed 5 bases and J shed 0 bases, with 12 bases lying between them. This CDR3 comprises 15 residues. CDR1 MNHEY and CDR2 SMNVEV come from the germline V gene (reference sequence). The CDR3 region is CASSPLALSTDTQYF. In nucleotides, the CDR3 is TGTGCCAGCAGTCCCCTTGCGCTAAGCACAGATACGCAGTATTTT.

The table lists this clone with a count of one. The V call is TRBV7-8, the J call TRBJ1-5; D might be TRBD1 (6 bases). This CDR3 contains 15 residues. Germline V gene data show CDR1 as SGHVS and CDR2 as FQNEAQ. Trimming took 2 bases from V and 6 from J, leaving 14 bases between them. CDR3 in amino acids: CASSLLGTSGQPQHF. CDR3 nucleotide sequence: TGTGCCAGCAGCTTATTAGGGACATCTGGTCAGCCCCAGCATTTT.

The chain combines TRBV5-1 with TRBJ1-1, with a possible D match to TRBD1 (6 bases). CDR1 is SGHRS, CDR2 YFSETQ, per germline. The V gene lost 4 bases and the J gene lost 8 bases, with 18 bases spanning the gap. CDR3 size: 14 residues. CDR3 amino acids: CASSQSAGGQEAFF. The CDR3 DNA is TGCGCCAGCAGCCAATCAGCAGGTGGACAGGAAGCTTTCTTT.

V is TRBV9 and J is TRBJ2-5; D perhaps matches TRBD2 (6 bases). CDR3 length: 18 amino acids. Germline V CDR1 and CDR2: SGDLS, YYNGEE. V was pared by 3 bases and J by 3 bases, with 24 bases between. CDR3 in amino acids: CASSDRTPGAVGEETQYF. The CDR3 nucleotides read TGTGCCAGCAGCGACCGAACCCCGGGAGCTGTGGGGGAAGAGACCCAGTACTTC.

V is TRBV27 and J is TRBJ1-1; 7 bases align to TRBD1. Trimming at V came to 5 bases and at J to 4 bases, leaving 10 bases not matched to a gene. CDR1 and CDR2 from the germline V gene are MNHEY and SMNVEV (reference sequence). The CDR3 has 15 residues. CDR3 residues: CASSRYRDSGTEAFF. In DNA form, the CDR3 reads TGTGCCAGCAGTCGATACCGGGACAGCGGCACTGAAGCTTTCTTT.